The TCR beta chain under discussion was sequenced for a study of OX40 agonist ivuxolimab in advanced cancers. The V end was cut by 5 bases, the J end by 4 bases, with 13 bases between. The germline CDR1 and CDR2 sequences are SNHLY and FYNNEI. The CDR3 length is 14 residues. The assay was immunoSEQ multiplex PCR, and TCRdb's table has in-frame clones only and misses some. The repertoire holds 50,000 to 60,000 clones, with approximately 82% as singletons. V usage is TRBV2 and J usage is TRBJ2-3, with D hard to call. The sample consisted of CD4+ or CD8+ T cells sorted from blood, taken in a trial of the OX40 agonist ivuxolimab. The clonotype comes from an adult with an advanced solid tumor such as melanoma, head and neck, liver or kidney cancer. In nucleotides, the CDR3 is TGTGCCAGCAGTTCAGTCCTTGGGGCAGATACGCAGTATTTT. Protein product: CASSSVLGADTQYF.